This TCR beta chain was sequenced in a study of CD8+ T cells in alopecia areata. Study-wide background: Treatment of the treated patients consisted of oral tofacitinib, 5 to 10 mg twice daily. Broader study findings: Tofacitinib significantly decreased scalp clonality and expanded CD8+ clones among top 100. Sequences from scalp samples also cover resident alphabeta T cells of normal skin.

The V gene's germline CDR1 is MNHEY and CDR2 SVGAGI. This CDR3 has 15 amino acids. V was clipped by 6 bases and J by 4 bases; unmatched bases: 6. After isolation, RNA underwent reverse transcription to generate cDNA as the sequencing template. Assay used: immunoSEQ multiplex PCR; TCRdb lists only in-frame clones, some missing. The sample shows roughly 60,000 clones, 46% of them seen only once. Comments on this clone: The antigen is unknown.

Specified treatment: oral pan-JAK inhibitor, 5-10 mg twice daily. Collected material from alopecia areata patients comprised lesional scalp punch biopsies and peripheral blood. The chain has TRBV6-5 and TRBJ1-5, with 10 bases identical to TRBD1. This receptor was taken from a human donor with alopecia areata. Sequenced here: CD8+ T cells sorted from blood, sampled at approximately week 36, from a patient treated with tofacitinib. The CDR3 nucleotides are TGTGCCAGCAGAATAGGGACAGGGGTTAATCAGCCCCAGCATTTT. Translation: CASRIGTGVNQPQHF.